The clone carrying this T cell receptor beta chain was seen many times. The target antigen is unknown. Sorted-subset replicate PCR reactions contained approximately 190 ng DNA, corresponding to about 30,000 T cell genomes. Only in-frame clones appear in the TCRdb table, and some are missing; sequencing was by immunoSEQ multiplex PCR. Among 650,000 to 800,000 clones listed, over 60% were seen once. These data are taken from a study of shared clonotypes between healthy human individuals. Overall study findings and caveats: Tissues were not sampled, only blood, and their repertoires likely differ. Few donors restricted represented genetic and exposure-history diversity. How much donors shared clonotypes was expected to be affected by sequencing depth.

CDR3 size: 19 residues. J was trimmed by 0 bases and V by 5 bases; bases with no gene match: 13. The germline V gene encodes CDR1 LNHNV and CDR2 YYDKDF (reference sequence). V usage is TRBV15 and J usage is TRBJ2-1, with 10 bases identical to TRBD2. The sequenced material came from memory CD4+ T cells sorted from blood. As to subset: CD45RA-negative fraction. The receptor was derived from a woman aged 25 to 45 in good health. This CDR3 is CATSLQAGGPVFSYNEQFF. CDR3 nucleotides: TGTGCCACCAGCTTACAAGCGGGAGGGCCGGTCTTCTCCTACAATGAGCAGTTCTTC.